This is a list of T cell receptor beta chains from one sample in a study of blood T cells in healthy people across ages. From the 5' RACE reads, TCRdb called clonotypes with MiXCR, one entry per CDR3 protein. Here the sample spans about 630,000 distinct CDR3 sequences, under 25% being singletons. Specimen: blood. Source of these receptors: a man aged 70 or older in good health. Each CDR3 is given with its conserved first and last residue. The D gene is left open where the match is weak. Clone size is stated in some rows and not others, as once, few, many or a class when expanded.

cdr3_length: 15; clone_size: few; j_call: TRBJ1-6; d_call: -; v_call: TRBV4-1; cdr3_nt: TGCGCCAGCAGCCAAGATTTGACAGGAGGTTCACCCCTCCACTTT; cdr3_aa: CASSQDLTGGSPLHF
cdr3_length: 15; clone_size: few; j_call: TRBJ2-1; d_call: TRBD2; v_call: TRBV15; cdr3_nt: TGTGCCACCAGCCCCCTGACTAGCGGCTACAATGAGCAGTTCTTC; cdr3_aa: CATSPLTSGYNEQFF
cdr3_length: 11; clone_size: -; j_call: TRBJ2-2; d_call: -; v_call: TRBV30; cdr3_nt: TGTGCCTGGAACCGCCCGGGGGAGCTGTTTTTT; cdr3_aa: CAWNRPGELFF
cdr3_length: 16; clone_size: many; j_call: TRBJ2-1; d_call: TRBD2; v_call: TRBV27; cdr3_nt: TGTGCCAGCAGTCCCGGTCTAGCGGGAGGGTCAAATGAGCAGTTCTTC; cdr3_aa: CASSPGLAGGSNEQFF
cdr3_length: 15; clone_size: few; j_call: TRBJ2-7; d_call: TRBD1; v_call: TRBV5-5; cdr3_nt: TGTGCCAGCAGCTCGATGGGACAGGGGGGACACGAGCAGTACTTC; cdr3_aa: CASSSMGQGGHEQYF
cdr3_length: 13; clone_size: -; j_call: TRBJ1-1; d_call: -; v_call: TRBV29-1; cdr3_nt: TGCAGCGACGGGAGGAGAAGGAACACTGAAGCTTTCTTT; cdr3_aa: CSDGRRRNTEAFF
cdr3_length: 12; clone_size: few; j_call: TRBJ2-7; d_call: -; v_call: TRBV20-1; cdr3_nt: TGCAGTGCTAGAGTCCAGAACTACGAGCAGTACTTC; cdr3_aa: CSARVQNYEQYF
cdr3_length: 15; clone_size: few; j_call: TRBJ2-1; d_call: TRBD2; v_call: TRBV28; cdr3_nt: TGTGCCAGCAGTTTAAGCGCGGGAGGAGGCAATGAGCAGTTCTTC; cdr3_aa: CASSLSAGGGNEQFF
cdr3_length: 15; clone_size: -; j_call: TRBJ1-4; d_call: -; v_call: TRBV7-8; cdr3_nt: TGTGCCAGCAGCTTAGAGGCAGGGTTGGGTGAAAAACTGTTTTTT; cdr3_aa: CASSLEAGLGEKLFF
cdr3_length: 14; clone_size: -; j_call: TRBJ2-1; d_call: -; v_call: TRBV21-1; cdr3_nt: TGTGCCAGCAGCAAAGCGGAGGGACAGGGTGAGCAGTTCTTC; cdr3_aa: CASSKAEGQGEQFF
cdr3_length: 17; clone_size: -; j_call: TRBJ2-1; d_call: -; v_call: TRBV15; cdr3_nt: TGTGCCACCAGCAGAGATAGGGGGACTATAAGCAACAGTGAGCAGTTCTTC; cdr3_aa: CATSRDRGTISNSEQFF
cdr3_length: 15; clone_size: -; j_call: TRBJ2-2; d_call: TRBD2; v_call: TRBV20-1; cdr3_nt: TGCAGTGCCTCCTCGACTAGCGGGACCACCGGGGAGCTGTTTTTT; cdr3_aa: CSASSTSGTTGELFF
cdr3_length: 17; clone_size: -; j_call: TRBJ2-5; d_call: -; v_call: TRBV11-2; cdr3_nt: TGTGCCAGCAGCTTATCGCTTGCAGGGCCGTACCAAGAGACCCAGTACTTC; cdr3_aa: CASSLSLAGPYQETQYF
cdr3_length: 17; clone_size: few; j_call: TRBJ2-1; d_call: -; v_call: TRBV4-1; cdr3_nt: TGCGCCAGCAGCCAGGGGCCCAGGGTAGTAGTTGGGAATGAGCAGTTCTTC; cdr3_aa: CASSQGPRVVVGNEQFF